The entry below gives a single T cell receptor beta chain sequence along with its context. Its cognate antigen is unknown. These data belong to a study of monozygotic twins with inflammatory bowel disease. Findings and limits, study-wide: The study supported no single strong signal or clonotype linked to IBD.

The CDR3 loop spans 14 amino acids. CDR1 and CDR2 (germline): MNHEY, SMNVEV (reference sequence). Every TCR library used approximately 3,400 ng of total RNA. Two rounds of nested PCR, of around 16 and 10 cycles, were run on TCRalpha and TCRbeta cDNA. From the 5' RACE reads, TCRdb lists one entry per CDR3 protein and no DNA. This listing includes approximately 100,000 distinct CDR3 sequences. The specimen sequenced was blood. This chain joins TRBV27 and TRBJ2-3. The TCR sequence derives from a human donor with ulcerative colitis or Crohn's disease, or a healthy co-twin of an affected twin (not recorded which). The CDR3 here is CASSSPATTDTQYF.